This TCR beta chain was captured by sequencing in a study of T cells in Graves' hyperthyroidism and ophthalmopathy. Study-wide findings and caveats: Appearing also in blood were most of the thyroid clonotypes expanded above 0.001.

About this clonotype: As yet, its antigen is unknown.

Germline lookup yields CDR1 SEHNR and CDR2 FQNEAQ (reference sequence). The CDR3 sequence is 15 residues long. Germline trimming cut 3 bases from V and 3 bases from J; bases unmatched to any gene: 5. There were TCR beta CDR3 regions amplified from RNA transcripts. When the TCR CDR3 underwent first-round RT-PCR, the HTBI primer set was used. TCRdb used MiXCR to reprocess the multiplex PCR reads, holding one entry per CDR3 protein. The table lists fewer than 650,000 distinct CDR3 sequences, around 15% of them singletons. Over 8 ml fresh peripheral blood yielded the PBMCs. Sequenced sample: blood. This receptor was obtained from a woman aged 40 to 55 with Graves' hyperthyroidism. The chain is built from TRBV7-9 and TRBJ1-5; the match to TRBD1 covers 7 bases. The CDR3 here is CASSLGEGANQPQHF. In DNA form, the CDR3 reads TGTGCCAGCAGCTTGGGAGAGGGGGCCAATCAGCCCCAGCATTTT.